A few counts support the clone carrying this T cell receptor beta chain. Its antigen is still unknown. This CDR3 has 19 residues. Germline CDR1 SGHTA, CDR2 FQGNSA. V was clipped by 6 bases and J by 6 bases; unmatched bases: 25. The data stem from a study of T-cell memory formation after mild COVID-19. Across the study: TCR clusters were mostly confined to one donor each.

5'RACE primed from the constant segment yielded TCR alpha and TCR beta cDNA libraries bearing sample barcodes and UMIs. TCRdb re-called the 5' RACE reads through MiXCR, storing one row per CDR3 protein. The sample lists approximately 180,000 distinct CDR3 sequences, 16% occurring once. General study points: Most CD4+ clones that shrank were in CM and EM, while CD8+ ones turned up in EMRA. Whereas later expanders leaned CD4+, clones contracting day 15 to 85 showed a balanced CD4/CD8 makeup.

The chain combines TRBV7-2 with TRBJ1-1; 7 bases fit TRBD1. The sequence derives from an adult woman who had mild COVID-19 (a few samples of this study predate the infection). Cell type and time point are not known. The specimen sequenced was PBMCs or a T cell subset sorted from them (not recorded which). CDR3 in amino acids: CASRYRGSFPRGSDPEAFF. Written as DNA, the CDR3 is TGTGCCAGCAGGTACAGGGGTTCGTTCCCCCGAGGGTCCGACCCTGAAGCTTTCTTT.